In this sample, the clone carrying this T cell receptor (beta chain) turned up many times. The target antigen is unknown. The CDR3 runs to 17 residues. CDR1 is ENHRY, CDR2 SYGVKD, per germline. With 4 bases clipped from V and 0 bases from J, the junction kept 7 bases outside the gene matches. What was amplified from RNA transcripts were TCR beta CDR3 regions. First-round RT-PCR with HTBI primers amplified the TCR CDR3 region. MiXCR, run by TCRdb on the multiplex PCR reads, gives a single entry per CDR3 protein. The profile shows approximately 640,000 distinct CDR3 sequences, 15% to 20% of them singletons. The sample originates from a study of T cells in Graves' hyperthyroidism and ophthalmopathy. General study findings and limits: Appearing also in blood were most of the thyroid clonotypes expanded above 0.001.

Calling Graves' hyperthyroidism stable meant ophthalmopathy did not progress within 18 months. Patients with uncontrolled infections, other autoimmune diseases, pregnancy or lactation were excluded. Clinical symptoms, serum thyroxine, TRAb, thyroid ultrasound and orbital computed tomography established diagnosis. The sequencing input was blood. This clonotype was sampled from a woman in her 30s with Graves' hyperthyroidism. V gene TRBV10-3 combines with J gene TRBJ2-2; 8 nucleotides line up with TRBD1. CDR3 DNA: TGTGCCATCAGTGCCAGTCAGGGGGCCTCGAACACCGGGGAGCTGTTTTTT. This encodes CAISASQGASNTGELFF.